This T cell receptor (beta chain) is from a study of human T cells and chemical hapten exposure. This clonotype came up many times. Its cognate antigen is unknown. Study conclusions and caveats: Significantly more large CDR3 similarity clusters were formed by expanded TCRs than by controls. Each of the donors had alopecia, so their immune responses may not resemble those of healthy people.

TCRdb redid the calling of the RACE reads with MiXCR, one entry per CDR3 protein. The table shows about 380,000 distinct CDR3 sequences, with roughly 4.8% occurring only once. Time point here: patch test 1, 2 weeks after DPC sensitization. This sample's treatment: therapeutic diphenylcyclopropenone sensitization with weekly scalp DPC. This receptor was taken from a woman between 45 and 60 years old with alopecia areata. Some clones in this sample may be carry-over from other donors' samples. The sample was whole blood, taken in connection with sensitization to the hapten diphenylcyclopropenone (DPC).

The CDR3 here is CASSYNEKLFF. The DNA for the CDR3 is TGTGCCAGCAGCTACAATGAAAAACTGTTTTTT. This rearrangement joins TRBV11-2 to TRBJ1-4; D gene uncertain. This CDR3 is 11 amino acids long. The V gene's germline CDR1 is SGHAT and CDR2 FQNNGV. V gave up 4 bases and J gave up 5 bases, with 2 bases separating them. Full variable domain (outside the CDR3, taken from reference TRBV11-2 and TRBJ1-4): EAGVAQSPRYKIIEKRQSVAFWCNPISGHATLYWYQQILGQGPKLLIQFQNNGVVDDSQLPKDRFSAERLKGVDSTLKIQPAKLEDSAVYLCASSYNEKLFFGSGTQLSVL.